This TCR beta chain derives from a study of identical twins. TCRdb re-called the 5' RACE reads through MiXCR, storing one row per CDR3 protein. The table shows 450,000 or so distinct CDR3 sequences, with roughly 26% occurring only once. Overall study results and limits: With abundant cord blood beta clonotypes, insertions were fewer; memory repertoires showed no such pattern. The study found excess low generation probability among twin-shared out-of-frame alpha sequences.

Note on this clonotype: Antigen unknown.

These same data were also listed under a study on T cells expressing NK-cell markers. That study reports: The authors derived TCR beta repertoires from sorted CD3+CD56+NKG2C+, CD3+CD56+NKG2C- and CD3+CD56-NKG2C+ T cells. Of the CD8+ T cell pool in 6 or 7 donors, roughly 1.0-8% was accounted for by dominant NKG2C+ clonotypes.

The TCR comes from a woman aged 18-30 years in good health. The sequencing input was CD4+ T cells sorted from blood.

The CDR3 loop reads CSVESQGTDTQYF. The CDR3 DNA is TGCAGCGTTGAGTCACAGGGGACCGATACGCAGTATTTT. The chain is built from TRBV29-1 and TRBJ2-3; 7 bases map to TRBD1. Trimming took 3 bases from V and 6 from J; bases not matched to a gene: 6. CDR3 length: 13 amino acids. In germline, CDR1 is SQVTM, CDR2 ANQGSEA.